These 17 T cell receptor beta chains share one sample of origin, sequenced in a study of blood T cell repertoires in COVID-19. Assay: immunoSEQ multiplex PCR; the TCRdb copy retains only in-frame clones and omits some. The sample comprises 200,000 to 250,000 clones, more than 80% of which are singletons, and approximately 2% rests with the top ten. Sequences were obtained from peripheral blood. The receptors come from a man aged 25 to 45 who had recovered from COVID-19.

The V gene is TRBV6-5, the J gene TRBJ1-3, with D possibly being TRBD1 (6 bases). The CDR3 contains 16 residues. V was shortened by 2 bases and J by 0 bases, with 11 bases between the two germline ends. Germline-derived CDR1 and CDR2 are MNHEY and SVGAGI. Written as DNA, the CDR3 is TGTGCCAGCAGTTACGGGGGGGCTATCTCTGGAAACACCATATATTTT. It translates to CASSYGGAISGNTIYF.

The chain employs TRBV6-5 and TRBJ2-3, with 8 bases aligning to TRBD2. Trimming cost V 5 bases and J 12 bases; bases outside gene matches: 4. CDR1 is MNHEY and CDR2 is SVGAGI in the germline V gene. The CDR3 has 11 amino acids. CDR3 bases: TGTGCCAGCAGTCATGGGACTAGTCAGTATTTT. Protein sequence: CASSHGTSQYF.

The chain carries TRBV18 and TRBJ2-3; 9 bases are a match to TRBD1. Germline CDR1 reads KGHSH; CDR2 reads LQKENI. The CDR3 consists of 14 residues. V was pared by 8 bases and J by 5 bases, with 8 bases of the junction left unmatched. In nucleotides, the CDR3 is TGTGCCAGCCCTCCGGGACAGGGTGGAGATACGCAGTATTTT. This sequence encodes CASPPGQGGDTQYF.

This rearrangement joins TRBV24-1 to TRBJ1-2; possible D gene TRBD1, 6 bases. The ends were cut back, 4 bases at V and 6 bases at J, with 11 bases in the middle. Germline values: CDR1 KGHDR, CDR2 SFDVKD. The CDR3 spans 13 residues. Here the CDR3 reads CATSDPSGDGYTF. As DNA, the CDR3 is TGTGCCACCAGTGACCCTTCAGGGGATGGCTACACCTTC.

This chain links TRBV24-1 with TRBJ2-6, with 7 bases fitting TRBD1. This CDR3 has 15 amino acids. V shed 8 bases and J 0 bases; nucleotides not matched to a gene: 3. Per the germline V gene, CDR1 is KGHDR and CDR2 is SFDVKD. This CDR3 reads CATKGAYSGANVLTF. The CDR3 DNA sequence: TGTGCCACCAAGGGGGCCTACTCTGGGGCCAACGTCCTGACTTTC.

The CDR3 sequence: CASSFGQPTDTQYF. CDR3 DNA sequence: TGCGCCAGCAGCTTTGGGCAACCCACAGATACGCAGTATTTT. The chain couples TRBV5-1 to TRBJ2-3, with unresolved D. V gave up 2 bases and J gave up 2 bases, with 9 bases separating them. This CDR3 spans 14 amino acids. CDR1 and CDR2 from the germline V gene are SGHRS and YFSETQ.

This clone appeared once. The chain combines TRBV27 with TRBJ1-2; D ambiguous. CDR3 length equals 13 residues. Trimming stripped 6 bases from V and 4 bases from J, with 12 bases between. Looked up from germline, CDR1 is MNHEY and CDR2 is SMNVEV (reference sequence). The CDR3, as DNA: TGTGCCAGCAGCCGGCCCGGCGGCTATGGCTACACCTTC. This gives the protein CASSRPGGYGYTF.

This chain connects TRBV6-2 or TRBV6-3 to TRBJ1-5; D might be TRBD1 (6 bases). Germline V lookup: CDR1 MNHEY, CDR2 SVGEGT. The germline V and J ends were trimmed by 6 bases and 4 bases, with 16 bases remaining between them. This CDR3 is 15 amino acids long. CDR3 sequence: CASSLQGHSNQPQHF. In nucleotides, the CDR3 is TGTGCCAGCAGCTTACAGGGCCACTCGAATCAGCCCCAGCATTTT.

This clone was counted a single time. V is TRBV7-2 and J is TRBJ2-1; maybe TRBD1 (6 bases). The CDR3 has 12 amino acids. The V and J ends lost 5 bases and 10 bases respectively, with 12 bases between them. The germline V gene encodes CDR1 SGHTA and CDR2 FQGNSA. The CDR3 spells CASSREGVEQFF. Here the CDR3 DNA reads TGTGCCAGCAGCCGAGAGGGGGTGGAGCAGTTCTTC.

V usage is TRBV6-5 and J usage is TRBJ2-7; tentative D call: TRBD2 (7 bases). The ends were cut back, 8 bases at V and 6 bases at J, with 23 bases in the middle. CDR1 is MNHEY, CDR2 SVGAGI, per germline. The CDR3 contains 15 residues. CDR3 nucleotides: TGTGCCAGCGCTGGTGGCAGGGGAGGGTGGGTCGAGCAGTACTTC. It translates to CASAGGRGGWVEQYF.

V usage is TRBV6-5 and J usage is TRBJ1-4; the D is unclear. Germline values: CDR1 MNHEY, CDR2 SVGAGI. The CDR3 has 12 residues. Trimming left V 2 bases short and J 4 bases short, with 2 bases between. CDR3 nucleotide sequence: TGTGCCAGCAGTTACCGTAATGAAAAACTGTTTTTT. Its translation is CASSYRNEKLFF.

The V call is TRBV4-1, the J call TRBJ2-5, with TRBD2 matching 8 bases. The CDR3 sequence is 16 residues long. J was trimmed by 2 bases and V by 4 bases; bases with no gene match: 9. Germline CDR1 is MGHRA and CDR2 is YSYEKL. Here the CDR3 DNA reads TGCGCCAGCAGCCGGGACGGGGGGGCCTGGCAAGAGACCCAGTACTTC. Translated, it gives CASSRDGGAWQETQYF.

The rearrangement uses TRBV19 and TRBJ1-5; 7 bases are shared with TRBD1. CDR1 and CDR2 from the germline V gene are LNHDA and SQIVND (reference sequence). The CDR3 spans 13 residues. Trimming removed 6 bases from V and 10 bases from J; junction bases left unmatched: 9. The CDR3 reads CASRTGQELPQHF. Written as DNA, the CDR3 is TGTGCCAGTAGGACCGGACAGGAGTTACCCCAGCATTTT.

The chain recombines TRBV5-1 with TRBJ1-4; no reliable D call. This CDR3 comprises 14 residues. V was clipped by 0 bases and J by 6 bases, with 9 bases between them. Germline CDR1 SGHRS, CDR2 YFSETQ. CDR3 nucleotides: TGCGCCAGCAGCTTGGCGAGGCCAGATGAAAAACTGTTTTTT. Its protein product is CASSLARPDEKLFF.

The chain combines TRBV2 with TRBJ2-3; tentatively, D is TRBD2 (6 bases). Deletions cut 8 bases from V and 4 bases from J, with 13 bases between. CDR1 and CDR2 (germline): SNHLY, FYNNEI. The CDR3 covers 13 residues. CDR3 bases: TGTGCCAGCGGAGGGGAATTTGCAGATACGCAGTATTTT. It codes for CASGGEFADTQYF. Drawing the rest from reference TRBV2 and TRBJ2-3, the complete variable domain is EPEVTQTPSHQVTQMGQEVILRCVPISNHLYFYWYRQILGQKVEFLVSFYNNEISEKSEIFDDQFSVERPDGSNFTLKIRSTKLEDSAMYFCASGGEFADTQYFGPGTRLTVL.

The chain uses TRBV3-1 (or the pseudogene TRBV3-2) and TRBJ1-2; 8 bases are shared with TRBD1. Germline CDR1 is LGHDT and CDR2 is YNNKEL (reference sequence). Unmatched junction bases numbered 6, after V lost 4 bases and J lost 8 bases. There are 13 residues in the CDR3. The CDR3 region has the DNA TGTGCCAGCAGCCTTGGACAGGGTGGCGGCTACACCTTC. Encoded protein: CASSLGQGGGYTF.

This clone was counted between two and nine times. The chain couples TRBV3-1 (or the pseudogene TRBV3-2) to TRBJ2-7, with 8 bases that match TRBD2. The CDR3 extends over 14 amino acids. V was pared by 5 bases and J by 1 base, with 4 bases of the junction left unmatched. Germline V gene data show CDR1 as LGHDT and CDR2 as YNNKEL (reference sequence). CDR3: CASSAGGRSYEQYF. CDR3 coding DNA: TGTGCCAGCAGCGCGGGGGGACGTTCCTACGAGCAGTACTTC.